Each of the 9 T cell receptor beta chains below was sequenced from the same sample in a study of regulatory T cells. Broader study findings: In CD3G-deficient patients, conventional CD4+ T cells were enriched for hydrophobic CDR3 residues at positions 6 and 7.

The primer mix had 52 TRBV and 13 TRBJ primers. This table comes from immunoSEQ multiplex PCR, and its TCRdb copy is limited to in-frame clones, with some not included. The sample contains tens of thousands of clones, roughly 90% of which appear only once. These TCRs' antigens remain unknown. Sequencing was performed on conventional CD4+ T cells sorted from blood. The receptor source for this set is a child younger than 18 with CD3G deficiency.

The V gene is TRBV28, the J gene TRBJ1-5; maybe TRBD1 (5 bases). The CDR3 runs 15 residues. Germline V CDR1 and CDR2: MDHEN, SYDVKM. Trimming removed 5 bases from V and 7 bases from J, with 18 bases in between. The CDR3 spells CASSPQRGAGQPQHF. As DNA, the CDR3 is TGTGCCAGCAGTCCCCAGAGGGGCGCGGGGCAGCCCCAGCATTTT.

The genes are TRBV19 and TRBJ1-2, with D possibly TRBD1 on 5 matching bases. V gave up 5 bases and J gave up 5 bases, with 15 bases separating them. The CDR3 covers 14 residues. Germline values: CDR1 LNHDA, CDR2 SQIVND (reference sequence). For the CDR3, the DNA is TGTGCCAGTAGTCGTTCAGGGCCACGGTATGGCTACACCTTC. Translated, it gives CASSRSGPRYGYTF.

The V gene is TRBV20-1, the J gene TRBJ2-5, with D possibly matching TRBD2 (5 bases). Trimming pared 7 bases from V and 7 bases from J, leaving 13 bases between. CDR1 and CDR2 (germline): DFQATT, SNEGSKA (reference sequence). CDR3 length: 11 amino acids. The CDR3 sequence is CSGQEERTQYF. The CDR3 DNA sequence: TGCAGTGGCCAGGAGGAGAGGACCCAGTACTTC.

This clone was picked up a small number of times. The chain links TRBV10-3 to TRBJ2-7, with 11 bases lining up with TRBD1. CDR3 size: 15 residues. Germline V gene data show CDR1 as ENHRY and CDR2 as SYGVKD. V lost 4 bases, J lost 4 bases, and 6 bases stayed unmatched. The CDR3 DNA reads as TGTGCCATCAGTGCCGGACAGGGGGCCTGGTACGAGCAGTACTTC. It yields the protein CAISAGQGAWYEQYF.

The chain combines TRBV6-1 with TRBJ2-7; 11 bases map to TRBD2. V shed 3 bases, J shed 2 bases, and the junction held 15 bases outside the gene matches. CDR1 is MNHNS, CDR2 SASEGT, per germline. The CDR3 contains 19 residues. This CDR3 is CASSDYPFTSGSHPYEQYF. The CDR3, as DNA: TGTGCCAGCAGTGACTATCCCTTCACTAGCGGGAGCCATCCCTACGAGCAGTACTTC.

The V gene is TRBV28, the J gene TRBJ2-7; 7 nucleotides match TRBD2. The CDR3 has 16 residues. Trimming cost V 2 bases and J 4 bases; bases outside gene matches: 11. CDR1 and CDR2 from the germline V gene are MDHEN and SYDVKM. The CDR3 here is CASSLGSRGTPYEQYF. The CDR3 coding sequence is TGTGCCAGCAGTTTAGGGTCGCGGGGGACCCCATACGAGCAGTACTTC.

The CDR3 is CASSLTGYGPHYF. The DNA for the CDR3 is TGTGCCAGCAGCCTGACAGGATACGGACCCCACTACTTC. This chain joins TRBV11-2 and TRBJ2-7; maybe TRBD1 (6 bases). The ends were cut back, 5 bases at V and 13 bases at J, with 21 bases in the middle. The CDR3 spans 13 residues. Germline-derived CDR1 and CDR2 are SGHAT and FQNNGV.

The chain uses TRBV7-9 and TRBJ1-3, with D possibly matching TRBD1 (6 bases). Germline CDR1 reads SEHNR; CDR2 reads FQNEAQ (reference sequence). This CDR3 region has 15 residues. The V end lost 1 base, the J end lost 2 bases, and 9 bases lay between the germline ends. CDR3: CASSLGQGTGNTIYF. CDR3 sequence (DNA): TGTGCCAGCAGCTTAGGGCAGGGGACTGGAAACACCATATATTTT.

This clone was recorded a few times. The gene calls are TRBV6-6 and TRBJ2-2; D unclear. CDR3 length: 14 residues. Looked up from germline, CDR1 is MNHNY and CDR2 is SVGAGI (reference sequence). V was trimmed by 0 bases and J by 0 bases, leaving 2 bases between them. The CDR3 DNA reads TGTGCCAGCAGTTACTCGACGAACACCGGGGAGCTGTTTTTT. Encoded protein: CASSYSTNTGELFF.